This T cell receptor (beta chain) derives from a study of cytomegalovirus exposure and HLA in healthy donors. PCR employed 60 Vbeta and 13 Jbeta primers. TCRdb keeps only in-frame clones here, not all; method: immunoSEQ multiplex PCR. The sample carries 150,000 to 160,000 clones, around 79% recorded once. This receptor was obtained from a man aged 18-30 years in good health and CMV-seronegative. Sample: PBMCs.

CDR3 loop: CASSLVSEPYNEQFF. The CDR3, as DNA: TGTGCCAGCAGCTTGGTTTCGGAGCCTTACAATGAGCAGTTCTTC. The V gene is TRBV5-4, the J gene TRBJ2-1; D remains unclear. This CDR3 comprises 15 residues. With 0 bases removed from V and 4 bases from J, the gap between germline ends came to 11 bases. The germline V gene encodes CDR1 SGHNT and CDR2 YYREEE (reference sequence).